These 8 T cell receptor beta chains came from one sample sequenced in a study of blood T cell repertoires in COVID-19. Profiled with immunoSEQ multiplex PCR; TCRdb holds only in-frame clones, not every one. The data contain 210,000 or so clones, around 82% of them singletons. Specimen: peripheral blood. These receptors all come from a middle-aged woman with acute or convalescent COVID-19.

V is TRBV3-1 (or the pseudogene TRBV3-2) and J is TRBJ2-3; D remains unclear. The CDR3 has 15 amino acids. Germline CDR1 and CDR2: LGHDT and YNNKEL (reference sequence). The V and J ends lost 0 bases and 0 bases respectively, with 7 bases between them. CDR3 residues: CASSQERRSTDTQYF. The DNA of the CDR3 is TGTGCCAGCAGCCAAGAACGCAGGAGCACAGATACGCAGTATTTT.

This rearrangement joins TRBV19 to TRBJ1-2; tentative D call: TRBD1 (6 bases). The CDR3 is 12 amino acids. The V gene's germline CDR1 is LNHDA and CDR2 SQIVND (reference sequence). V shed 5 bases and J shed 4 bases, with 8 bases lying between them. DNA for the CDR3: TGTGCCAGTAGTGACAGGACCTATGGCTACACCTTC. This sequence encodes CASSDRTYGYTF.

This clone appeared a single time. J is TRBJ2-5 and V is TRBV3-1 (or the pseudogene TRBV3-2), with 10 bases aligning to TRBD1. From germline, CDR1 is LGHDT and CDR2 YNNKEL (reference sequence). The CDR3 spans 17 residues. V dropped 2 bases and J dropped 3; count of bases not matched to a gene: 9. DNA of the CDR3: TGTGCCAGCAGCCAACCGGCCTTTGGACAGGGGGAAGAGACCCAGTACTTC. Residues: CASSQPAFGQGEETQYF.

The chain carries TRBV7-2 and TRBJ1-1; D remains unclear. CDR3 length: 13 amino acids. Trimming removed 8 bases at V and 3 bases at J, with 13 bases between. Germline CDR1 and CDR2: SGHTA and FQGNSA. CDR3 residues: CASSPEADTEAFF. For the CDR3, the DNA is TGTGCCAGCTCCCCCGAGGCAGACACTGAAGCTTTCTTT.

The chain carries TRBV9 and TRBJ1-1; D gene unclear. CDR3 size: 19 residues. V lost 4 bases and J lost 1, with 26 bases in between. Germline CDR1 is SGDLS and CDR2 is YYNGEE. CDR3 loop: CASSPTLLRILNGNTEAFF. CDR3 nucleotide sequence: TGTGCCAGCAGCCCTACCCTCCTCAGGATCTTAAATGGGAACACTGAAGCTTTCTTT.

This clone was seen a few times. The chain links TRBV5-1 to TRBJ2-7; D is possibly TRBD2 (6 bases). In germline, CDR1 is SGHRS, CDR2 YFSETQ. This CDR3 is built from 13 residues. Trimming left V 1 base short and J 3 bases short, with 8 bases between. The CDR3 loop reads CASSLIGGYEQYF. CDR3 DNA sequence: TGCGCCAGCAGCTTGATCGGGGGCTACGAGCAGTACTTC.

The rearrangement joins TRBV6-1 to TRBJ1-5; no clear D. The CDR3 contains 13 residues. Trimming took off 1 base at V and 4 bases at J, with 5 bases between the two ends. Germline loops: CDR1 MNHNS, CDR2 SASEGT. The CDR3 DNA sequence: TGTGCCAGCAGTGAAGGAGTGAATCAGCCCCAGCATTTT. This translates into CASSEGVNQPQHF.

This clone was found once. The chain combines TRBV12-5 with TRBJ2-1; no firm D call. Germline CDR1 and CDR2: LGHNT and FRNRAP. V lost 0 bases and J 4 bases, leaving 7 bases between the germline ends. This CDR3 is 14 amino acids long. The CDR3 protein is CASGLVGPYNEQFF. Here the CDR3 DNA reads TGTGCTAGTGGTTTGGTTGGGCCGTACAATGAGCAGTTCTTC.